These T cell receptor beta chains were read from a single sample in a study of OX40 agonist ivuxolimab in advanced cancers. TCRdb's copy holds only in-frame clones and misses some; the assay was immunoSEQ multiplex PCR. Among approximately 19,000 clones listed, roughly 91% were seen once. This material consisted of CD4+ or CD8+ T cells sorted from blood, taken in a trial of the OX40 agonist ivuxolimab. These receptors all stem from an adult with an advanced solid tumor such as melanoma, head and neck, liver or kidney cancer. The CDR3 runs from the conserved cysteine through the conserved F or W. The order of the fields is J gene, D gene, clone size, V gene, CDR3 DNA, CDR3 protein. The D gene is left open where the match is weak. Clone size is given for some rows only: seen once, a few or many times, or a class if the clone is expanded.

j_gene: TRBJ2-1
d_gene: TRBD2
abundance: -
v_gene: TRBV9
CDR3nt: TGTGCCAGCAGCTCGGGGGGACTAGCGGGAGACAATGAGCAGTTCTTC
CDR3aa: CASSSGGLAGDNEQFF

j_gene: TRBJ2-7
d_gene: -
abundance: -
v_gene: TRBV27
CDR3nt: TGTGCCAGCAGTCCCGACGGATACGAGCAGTACTTC
CDR3aa: CASSPDGYEQYF

j_gene: TRBJ2-5
d_gene: TRBD1
abundance: -
v_gene: TRBV28
CDR3nt: TGTGCCACCATAAGGACAGGGGAAGTCCAAGAGACCCAGTACTTC
CDR3aa: CATIRTGEVQETQYF

j_gene: TRBJ2-2
d_gene: -
abundance: -
v_gene: TRBV6-4
CDR3nt: TGTGCCAGCAGTGACTCCACGAACACCGGGGAGCTGTTTTTT
CDR3aa: CASSDSTNTGELFF

j_gene: TRBJ2-6
d_gene: -
abundance: -
v_gene: TRBV28
CDR3nt: TGTGCCAGCAGTTTTTTGGGGAACTCTGGGGCCAACGTCCTGACTTTC
CDR3aa: CASSFLGNSGANVLTF

j_gene: TRBJ2-2
d_gene: TRBD2
abundance: -
v_gene: TRBV7-8
CDR3nt: TGTGCCAGCAGCCCGATACAGCGGGAAAGGAGGGACACCGGGGAGCTGTTTTTT
CDR3aa: CASSPIQRERRDTGELFF

j_gene: TRBJ1-5
d_gene: -
abundance: once
v_gene: TRBV28
CDR3nt: TGTGCCAGCAGTCACAGGGTCGGTCAGCCCCAGCATTTT
CDR3aa: CASSHRVGQPQHF

j_gene: TRBJ1-5
d_gene: -
abundance: -
v_gene: TRBV7-2
CDR3nt: TGTGCCAGCAGCTTAGTGGCGTCTTGGGGCAATCAGCCCCAGCATTTT
CDR3aa: CASSLVASWGNQPQHF

j_gene: TRBJ2-3
d_gene: -
abundance: -
v_gene: TRBV7-2
CDR3nt: TGTGCCAGCAGCTTAGTTAGCTATCTATCTAGCACAGATACGCAGTATTTT
CDR3aa: CASSLVSYLSSTDTQYF

j_gene: TRBJ2-7
d_gene: -
abundance: medium-sized
v_gene: TRBV4-3
CDR3nt: TGCGCCAGCAGCCAAGACAGAACCTACGAGCAGTACTTC
CDR3aa: CASSQDRTYEQYF

j_gene: TRBJ1-5
d_gene: TRBD1
abundance: -
v_gene: TRBV6-5
CDR3nt: TGTGCCAGCACCTCGACAGGGGCCCGAGATCAGCCCCAGCATTTT
CDR3aa: CASTSTGARDQPQHF

j_gene: TRBJ1-1
d_gene: -
abundance: -
v_gene: TRBV9
CDR3nt: TGTGCCAGCAGCGTAGATCAGGGGACGGGGGTGAACACTGAAGCTTTCTTT
CDR3aa: CASSVDQGTGVNTEAFF

j_gene: TRBJ2-7
d_gene: -
abundance: -
v_gene: TRBV5-1
CDR3nt: TGCGCCAGCAGCTTGTACAGCCCTGGCGACTACGAGCAGTACTTC
CDR3aa: CASSLYSPGDYEQYF

j_gene: TRBJ2-7
d_gene: -
abundance: -
v_gene: TRBV11-2
CDR3nt: TGTGCCAGCAGCTTAGGGGGGGGCAACGAGCAGTACTTC
CDR3aa: CASSLGGGNEQYF

j_gene: TRBJ2-1
d_gene: -
abundance: -
v_gene: TRBV9
CDR3nt: TGTGCCAGCAGCGTAACGGGAAGCTCCTACAATGAGCAGTTCTTC
CDR3aa: CASSVTGSSYNEQFF

j_gene: TRBJ2-7
d_gene: -
abundance: few
v_gene: TRBV2
CDR3nt: TGTGCCAGCAGGGCAGGGGCTCGTGAGCAGTACTTC
CDR3aa: CASRAGAREQYF

j_gene: TRBJ2-1
d_gene: -
abundance: -
v_gene: TRBV4-2
CDR3nt: TGTGCCAGCAGCCAAGATACCAATGAGCAGTTCTTC
CDR3aa: CASSQDTNEQFF

j_gene: TRBJ2-7
d_gene: TRBD2
abundance: -
v_gene: TRBV4-1
CDR3nt: TGCGCCAGCAGCCAAGATCAGGGACTACCTTACGAGCAGTACTTC
CDR3aa: CASSQDQGLPYEQYF

j_gene: TRBJ2-1
d_gene: TRBD2
abundance: -
v_gene: TRBV27
CDR3nt: TGTGCCAGCAGTACGGGACTAGCGGGAGTTATTTACAATGAGCAGTTCTTC
CDR3aa: CASSTGLAGVIYNEQFF

j_gene: TRBJ2-7
d_gene: TRBD2
abundance: medium-sized
v_gene: TRBV19
CDR3nt: TGTGCCAGTAGTATATTTACTAGCGGGAGCGAGCAGTACTTC
CDR3aa: CASSIFTSGSEQYF

j_gene: TRBJ2-1
d_gene: TRBD2
abundance: -
v_gene: TRBV30
CDR3nt: TGTGCCTGGAAACTAGCGGGACACAATGAGCAGTTCTTC
CDR3aa: CAWKLAGHNEQFF

j_gene: TRBJ2-1
d_gene: -
abundance: -
v_gene: TRBV7-9
CDR3nt: TGTGCCAGCAGCCCCCCGCTCGGCTCAGCCGTCTACAATGAGCAGTTCTTC
CDR3aa: CASSPPLGSAVYNEQFF

j_gene: TRBJ2-1
d_gene: -
abundance: -
v_gene: TRBV5-3
CDR3nt: TGTGCCAGAATAGTGCTAGCCCCTTACCCGGGGGAGCAGTTCTTC
CDR3aa: CARIVLAPYPGEQFF

j_gene: TRBJ1-5
d_gene: -
abundance: -
v_gene: TRBV12-2
CDR3nt: TGTGCAAGTCGTTGGACGACAGGGAGTGGTAGCAATCAGCCCCAGCATTTT
CDR3aa: CASRWTTGSGSNQPQHF

j_gene: TRBJ1-1
d_gene: -
abundance: -
v_gene: TRBV11-3
CDR3nt: TGTGCCAGCACACAAAGGGTGAACACTGAAGCTTTCTTT
CDR3aa: CASTQRVNTEAFF

j_gene: TRBJ1-1
d_gene: -
abundance: once
v_gene: TRBV9
CDR3nt: TGTGCCAGCAGCGTAGTATCTGAGGCTTTCTTT
CDR3aa: CASSVVSEAFF

j_gene: TRBJ2-1
d_gene: TRBD2
abundance: -
v_gene: TRBV5-6
CDR3nt: TGTGCCAGCAGCAGTCCCGAGACTAGCGGCTACAATGAGCAGTTCTTC
CDR3aa: CASSSPETSGYNEQFF

j_gene: TRBJ2-7
d_gene: TRBD1
abundance: -
v_gene: TRBV5-1
CDR3nt: TGCGCCAGCAGCTCCGCAGGGGGCGTCCGGGAGCAGTACTTC
CDR3aa: CASSSAGGVREQYF

j_gene: TRBJ2-5
d_gene: -
abundance: -
v_gene: TRBV7-9
CDR3nt: TGTGCCAGCAGCTTAGTGCGCAGCTCCGAAGAGACCCAGTACTTC
CDR3aa: CASSLVRSSEETQYF

j_gene: TRBJ2-7
d_gene: -
abundance: -
v_gene: TRBV5-8
CDR3nt: TGTGCCAGCAGCTTCTACGAGCAGTACTTC
CDR3aa: CASSFYEQYF

j_gene: TRBJ2-2
d_gene: -
abundance: -
v_gene: TRBV5-1
CDR3nt: TGCGCCAGCAGCTTGTGGCAGCCGGACACCGGGGAGCTGTTTTTT
CDR3aa: CASSLWQPDTGELFF

j_gene: TRBJ2-1
d_gene: TRBD2
abundance: -
v_gene: TRBV6-1
CDR3nt: TGTGCCAGCAAGGCGGGAGCCTCCTACAATGAGCAGTTCTTC
CDR3aa: CASKAGASYNEQFF